Listed below are T cell receptor beta chains from one sample, sequenced in a study of tumor and adjacent non-tumor tissue in lung cancer. TCRdb independently ran MiXCR on the multiplex PCR reads; one entry per CDR3 protein. The sample includes over 85,000 distinct CDR3 sequences, approximately 84% of them seen just once. Sequenced input: lung tumor tissue. All receptors derive from a man between 70 and 80 years old with non-small cell lung cancer. Each CDR3 is given with its conserved first and last residue. Fields, in order: V gene, clone size, J gene, D gene, CDR3 length, CDR3 DNA, CDR3 protein. A D gene is named only where the DNA matches it firmly. Part of the rows lack a size; the others show once, few, many or a class for expanded clones.

v_gene: TRBV29-1; abundance: -; j_gene: TRBJ2-1; d_gene: TRBD2; len: 14; CDR3nt: TGCAGCGTCTTAACGGGGGGGTGGGGTAATGAGCAGTTCTTC; CDR3aa: CSVLTGGWGNEQFF
v_gene: TRBV6-5; abundance: -; j_gene: TRBJ2-3; d_gene: -; len: 15; CDR3nt: TGTGCCAGCAGTACACGACAAGGGGGAGCAGATATGCAGTATTTT; CDR3aa: CASSTRQGGADMQYF
v_gene: TRBV20-1; abundance: -; j_gene: TRBJ2-7; d_gene: -; len: 14; CDR3nt: TGCAATGCTGTCCCCGGGACACTCTCCTACGAGCAGTACTTC; CDR3aa: CNAVPGTLSYEQYF
v_gene: TRBV11-1; abundance: -; j_gene: TRBJ2-7; d_gene: -; len: 14; CDR3nt: TGTGTCAGCTTCTTAGTCAGATTGGGGGACGAGCAGTACTTC; CDR3aa: CVSFLVRLGDEQYF
v_gene: TRBV29-1; abundance: -; j_gene: TRBJ2-5; d_gene: -; len: 12; CDR3nt: TGCAGCGCTGAGGCAGGGAGCGAGACCCAATACTTC; CDR3aa: CSAEAGSETQYF
v_gene: TRBV11-2; abundance: -; j_gene: TRBJ2-7; d_gene: -; len: 13; CDR3nt: TGTGCCGGCAGTCAATGGATCGAGCACGAGCAGTACTTC; CDR3aa: CAGSQWIEHEQYF
v_gene: TRBV20-1; abundance: many; j_gene: TRBJ2-3; d_gene: -; len: 13; CDR3nt: TGCAGCGAGGAGGGGATCAGCACAGATACGCAGTATTTT; CDR3aa: CSEEGISTDTQYF
v_gene: TRBV4-1; abundance: -; j_gene: TRBJ1-1; d_gene: -; len: 11; CDR3nt: TGCGCCAGCAGCCATGGTGGGGAAGCTATCTTT; CDR3aa: CASSHGGEAIF
v_gene: TRBV6-1; abundance: -; j_gene: TRBJ2-6; d_gene: -; len: 14; CDR3nt: TGTGCCAGCAGTGAGGGGGCTGGGGCCAGCGTCTTGACTTTC; CDR3aa: CASSEGAGASVLTF
v_gene: TRBV20-1; abundance: -; j_gene: TRBJ2-7; d_gene: TRBD2; len: 15; CDR3nt: TGCAGTGCTAGTAACTCGGGACTAGCGATTTACGAGCACTATTTC; CDR3aa: CSASNSGLAIYEHYF
v_gene: TRBV6-6; abundance: -; j_gene: TRBJ2-3; d_gene: TRBD1; len: 17; CDR3nt: TGTGCCAGCAGTTACGATCCAGACAGGGTGCACACAGAAACGCAGTATTTT; CDR3aa: CASSYDPDRVHTETQYF
v_gene: TRBV6-1; abundance: -; j_gene: TRBJ2-7; d_gene: -; len: 14; CDR3nt: TGTGCCAGCAGTGAAGTACAGGGAACAAGGGAAGAGTACTTC; CDR3aa: CASSEVQGTREEYF
v_gene: TRBV7-9; abundance: -; j_gene: TRBJ1-1; d_gene: -; len: 14; CDR3nt: TGTGCCGGCACCCAAAAGGGAAGTAGCACTGAAGCTTTCTTT; CDR3aa: CAGTQKGSSTEAFF
v_gene: TRBV6-2/TRBV6-3; abundance: -; j_gene: TRBJ2-7; d_gene: -; len: 15; CDR3nt: TGTGCCAACAGTGACGAACTAGCAGAGAACTACGAGCGGTACTTC; CDR3aa: CANSDELAENYERYF
v_gene: TRBV6-2/TRBV6-3; abundance: -; j_gene: TRBJ2-6; d_gene: -; len: 14; CDR3nt: TGTGCCAACAGTACAGGGGGAGGGGCCAACCTCCTGACTTTC; CDR3aa: CANSTGGGANLLTF
v_gene: TRBV4-3; abundance: -; j_gene: TRBJ1-2; d_gene: TRBD1; len: 14; CDR3nt: TGCGCCAGCAGCCAGGACCTCGGGACAGGACGCTACATATTC; CDR3aa: CASSQDLGTGRYIF
v_gene: TRBV11-2; abundance: once; j_gene: TRBJ2-2; d_gene: TRBD2; len: 15; CDR3nt: TGTGCCAGCAGCATACTCGGGGGGGCTAACGGGGAGCTGTTTTTT; CDR3aa: CASSILGGANGELFF
v_gene: TRBV13; abundance: -; j_gene: TRBJ1-6; d_gene: -; len: 14; CDR3nt: TGTGCCAGCACCTCTACAGGAGAAAATTCACCCCTCCACTTT; CDR3aa: CASTSTGENSPLHF
v_gene: TRBV11-2; abundance: many; j_gene: TRBJ2-7; d_gene: -; len: 14; CDR3nt: TGTGCCAGCAGCTCCTTCGGGCTAATCAACGAGCAGTACTTC; CDR3aa: CASSSFGLINEQYF
v_gene: TRBV29-1; abundance: -; j_gene: TRBJ1-1; d_gene: TRBD1; len: 14; CDR3nt: TGCGGCGTCATCGGACAGGGATCTAAAACTGAAGCTTTCTTT; CDR3aa: CGVIGQGSKTEAFF
v_gene: TRBV4-1; abundance: -; j_gene: TRBJ2-5; d_gene: -; len: 14; CDR3nt: TGCGCGAGCAGCCAACCGTGGGGGCAAAAGACCCAGTACTTC; CDR3aa: CASSQPWGQKTQYF
v_gene: TRBV11-2; abundance: -; j_gene: TRBJ2-7; d_gene: -; len: 15; CDR3nt: TGTCCCAGCAGCTTAGCCTTTATGTCCTCCTACGACCAGTACTTT; CDR3aa: CPSSLAFMSSYDQYF
v_gene: TRBV5-6; abundance: many; j_gene: TRBJ2-7; d_gene: -; len: 12; CDR3nt: TGTGCCAGCAGCGGTAGGGGATTAGAGCAGTACTTC; CDR3aa: CASSGRGLEQYF
v_gene: TRBV12-5; abundance: many; j_gene: TRBJ2-1; d_gene: TRBD2; len: 16; CDR3nt: TGTGCTAGTGGTTTGGCTAGCGGGGGGATCTACAATGAGCAGTTCTTC; CDR3aa: CASGLASGGIYNEQFF
v_gene: TRBV19; abundance: few; j_gene: TRBJ2-5; d_gene: -; len: 15; CDR3nt: TGTGCCAGTAGTGTTGGTTGGGGTCCGCGTGGGACCCAGTACTTC; CDR3aa: CASSVGWGPRGTQYF
v_gene: TRBV5-6; abundance: -; j_gene: TRBJ1-2; d_gene: -; len: 15; CDR3nt: TGTGCCAGCAGCAGAATCAACAGAGCTAACTATGGTTACACATTC; CDR3aa: CASSRINRANYGYTF
v_gene: TRBV5-6; abundance: -; j_gene: TRBJ2-2; d_gene: -; len: 16; CDR3nt: -; CDR3aa: CASSFGIGNSGGEQFF
v_gene: TRBV6-5; abundance: -; j_gene: TRBJ1-6; d_gene: -; len: 15; CDR3nt: TGTCCTGGCAGTTACTCCTCTCGGATTAATTCACCCCTCCACTTT; CDR3aa: CPGSYSSRINSPLHF
v_gene: TRBV6-2/TRBV6-3; abundance: -; j_gene: TRBJ2-1; d_gene: -; len: 15; CDR3nt: TGTGCCAGCAGGCGGACAAACTGGGGGGACAATGAGAAGTTCTTC; CDR3aa: CASRRTNWGDNEKFF
v_gene: TRBV6-2/TRBV6-3; abundance: -; j_gene: TRBJ1-5; d_gene: -; len: 14; CDR3nt: TGTACTAGCAGTTATCACGGGGAAAATCAGCCCCAGCATTTT; CDR3aa: CTSSYHGENQPQHF